This T cell receptor beta chain derives from a study of control samples from healthy donors and cancer patients. Sequenced by immunoSEQ multiplex PCR; TCRdb stores in-frame clones only, minus some. This table holds fewer than 200,000 clones, approximately 96% found once. Sequencing was done on a sample of blood. The TCR sequence derives from a woman aged 25 to 39 in good health.

The CDR3 DNA reads as TGTGCCAGCTATCCCCTAGCGGGGGGGTACAATGAGCAGTTCTTC. Amino acids: CASYPLAGGYNEQFF. This sequence joins TRBV27 and TRBJ2-1; 12 bases fit TRBD2. The V segment lost 8 bases and the J segment 4 bases; nucleotides outside the gene matches: 6. The V gene's germline CDR1 is MNHEY and CDR2 SMNVEV (reference sequence). CDR3 length equals 15 residues.